This entry describes one T cell receptor beta chain. These data come from a study of shared clonotypes between healthy human individuals. Germline V gives CDR1 SGHRS, CDR2 YFSETQ. Trimming took off 3 bases at V and 2 bases at J, with 15 bases between the two ends. The CDR3 extends over 15 amino acids. Libraries were prepared by immunoSEQ multiplex PCR; TCRdb keeps only in-frame clonotypes and omits some of them. The table lists some 500,000 clones, 60% to 80% of them singletons. The chain uses TRBV5-1 and TRBJ2-7; D may be TRBD1 (6 bases). The sequence was collected from a woman aged 40 to 50 in good health. Some clones in this sample may be carry-over from other donors' samples. The material sequenced was PBMCs. In DNA, the CDR3 is TGCGCCAGCAGCTCTTCCGGACAGTCGGCCTACGAGCAGTACTTC. Translating it yields CASSSSGQSAYEQYF. Full variable domain (missing parts from reference TRBV5-1 and TRBJ2-7): KAGVTQTPRYLIKTRGQQVTLSCSPISGHRSVSWYQQTPGQGLQFLFEYFSETQRNKGNFPGRFSGRQFSNSRSEMNVSTLELGDSALYLCASSSSGQSAYEQYFGPGTRLTVT.